This T cell receptor (beta chain) was found in a study of vaccination effects on CD4 cells after COVID-19 (dated by TCRdb to between 2021 and 2022). General notes on the study: Across the study, the median time from the second dose to post-vaccine sampling was 72 days (range 14 to 241). In both COVID-19 convalescent patients and infection-naive vaccine recipients, the study compared SARS-CoV-2 spike-specific CD4+ TCR repertoires from before mRNA vaccination with those from after it. Altogether, 10 COVID-19 convalescent patients and a few SARS-CoV-2-naive healthy vaccine recipients made up the full study. Cultures from other donors in the study were sequenced using the Oncomine TCR Beta short-read assay on an Illumina iSeq 100.

The table lists this clone with a few counts. It has no known antigen specificity. Base qualities are not provided; no much larger clone lies one nucleotide away. General findings and caveats noted by the study authors: Only a small number of convalescent patients were included, and no early post-infection timepoints were available, which limited the study. Both infection-induced and vaccine-induced clones contracted markedly at late post-vaccination timepoints, which is consistent with waning T cell responses. Among healthy vaccine recipients, nearly all vaccine-induced clones were SARS-CoV-2 mono-reactive, and only 1 of 255 was cross-reactive with common cold coronaviruses.

To prepare the library, the immunoSEQ multiplex PCR assay was applied. DNA from the CD4+ T cells that had been cultured and isolated underwent TCR beta CDR3 sequencing. Turning to the authors' computational methods: Non-productive TCR sequences were removed, reads were trimmed to the CDR3 region, and CDR3s of at least 7 amino acids were retained. Antigen-specific clonotypes were identified with the MANAFEST web app by comparing expansion in peptide wells against reference cultures. For clones to be considered positive, expansion at FDR<0.05 versus reference and all other wells, an odds ratio above 5, and a frequency above 0.1% in two replicate wells were required. Cross-reactive clonotypes were defined as significantly expanded in SARS-CoV-2 spike wells and in at least one common cold coronavirus spike condition. Using the stringdist R package, CDR3 similarity was measured by Levenshtein distance, and unrooted trees were constructed with ape in R 3.6.1. Here the immuneACCESS table is served through TCRdb, limited to in-frame sequences with V and J called. Missing clones are a known gap in these copies; in checked studies unresolved V genes cover under half, and the rest lacks a known reason. That table is the source of V, J and clone size, and D and trimming were worked out from the DNA. This sample is represented by approximately 24,000 clones; 60% to 80% of them were singletons. Clones ranked in the top ten supply 23% of the sample.

Via the germline V gene, CDR1 is SGHRS and CDR2 YFSETQ. V lost 9 bases and J lost 0 bases, and the count of bases not matched to a germline gene is 6. The CDR3, cysteine through phenylalanine, is 15 amino acids long. Just CDR3 DNA is preserved here, 45 bases in frame from base 1. The ViraFEST assay stimulated PBMC with viral peptide pools and then used TCR sequencing to identify antigen-specific CD4+ T cell clonotypes by expansion. After approximately eleven days of culture, CD4+ T cells were isolated with the EasySep CD4+ T cell isolation kit. Each participant got two doses of an mRNA SARS-CoV-2 vaccine, either BNT162b2 or mRNA-1273. Healthy vaccine recipients had no prior SARS-CoV-2 infection, confirmed by negative nucleocapsid antibodies before and after vaccination. Each well held fewer than 2.5 million PBMC cultured in IMDM containing roughly 5% human AB serum, roughly 9.6 IU/ml IL-2 and gentamicin, along with approximately 10 ug/ml peptides. On days 3 and 7, half of the culture medium was replaced with fresh IL-2-containing medium. Unless otherwise noted, each peptide stimulation condition was cultured in triplicate wells. PBMC were separated from whole blood using Ficoll-Paque Plus gradient centrifugation and were then either cryopreserved at -140C or used fresh. The overlapping peptide pools covered the spike proteins of SARS-CoV-2 as well as those of the common cold coronaviruses HCoV-NL63, HCoV-OC43 and HCoV-229E. The QIAamp micro DNA kit was used to extract genomic DNA from the cultured CD4+ T cells.

The clonotype originates from a human donor who received a COVID-19 vaccine. Material: CD4+ T cells from PBMCs cultured with HCoV-NL63 spike peptides, obtained after COVID-19 vaccination. The cell subset or site label corresponds to: HCoV-NL63 spike overlapping peptide pool stimulation. The receptor chain draws on TRBV5-1 and TRBJ2-6; 7 nucleotides in the junction match TRBD1. The DNA is TGCGCCACCGCGGACAGGAGCTCTGGGGCCAACGTCCTGACTTTC. This is translated as CATADRSSGANVLTF.